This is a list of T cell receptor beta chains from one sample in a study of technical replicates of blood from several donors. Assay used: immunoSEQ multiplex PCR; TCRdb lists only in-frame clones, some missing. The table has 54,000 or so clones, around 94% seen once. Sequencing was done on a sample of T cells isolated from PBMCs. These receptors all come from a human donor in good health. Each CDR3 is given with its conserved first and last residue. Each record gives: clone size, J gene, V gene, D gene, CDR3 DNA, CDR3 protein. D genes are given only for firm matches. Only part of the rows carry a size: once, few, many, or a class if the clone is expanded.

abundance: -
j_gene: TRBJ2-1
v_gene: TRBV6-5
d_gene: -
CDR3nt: TGTGCCAGCAGTTTCGGGGGTGAGCAGTTCTTC
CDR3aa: CASSFGGEQFF

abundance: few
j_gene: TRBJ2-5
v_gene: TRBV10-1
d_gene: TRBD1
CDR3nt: TGCGCCAGCAGTGAGGATAAGGGGACAGGGGAGACCCAGTACTTC
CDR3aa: CASSEDKGTGETQYF

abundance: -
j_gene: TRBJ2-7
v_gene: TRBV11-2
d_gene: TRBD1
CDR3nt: TGTGCCAGCAGCCTGACAGGGAAAGCCTACGAGCAGTACTTC
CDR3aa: CASSLTGKAYEQYF

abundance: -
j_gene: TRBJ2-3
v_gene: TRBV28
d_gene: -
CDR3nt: TGTGCCAGCAGTTTATCGGGGCGGGGAACGGATACGCAGTATTTT
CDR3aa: CASSLSGRGTDTQYF

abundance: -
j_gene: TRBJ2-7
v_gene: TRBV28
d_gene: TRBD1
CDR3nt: TGTGCCAGCAGTTCACAGGGGGCGCATAAGGCCTACGAGCAGTACTTC
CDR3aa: CASSSQGAHKAYEQYF

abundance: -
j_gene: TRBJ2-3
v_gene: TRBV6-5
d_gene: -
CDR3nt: TGTGCCAGCAGCGGAGATACGCAGTATTTT
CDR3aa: CASSGDTQYF

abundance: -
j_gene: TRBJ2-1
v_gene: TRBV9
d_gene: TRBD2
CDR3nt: TGTGCCAGCAGCGGAGGGCTAGCGGGGGCCGAGAGCTCCTACAATGAGCAGTTCTTC
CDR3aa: CASSGGLAGAESSYNEQFF

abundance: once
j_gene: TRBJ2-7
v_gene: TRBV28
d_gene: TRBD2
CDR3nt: TGTGCCAGCAATGGGGCACAAGCGGGGACTCCCGAGCAGTACTTC
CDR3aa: CASNGAQAGTPEQYF

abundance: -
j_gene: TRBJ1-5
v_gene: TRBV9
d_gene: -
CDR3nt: TGTGCCAGCAGCGCAGGGGACCAGCCCCAGCATTTT
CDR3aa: CASSAGDQPQHF

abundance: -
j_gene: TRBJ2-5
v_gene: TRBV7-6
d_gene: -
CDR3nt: TGTGCCAGCAGCTCTCCTTCGACAGGCACGGCGGGAGAGACCCAGTACTTC
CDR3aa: CASSSPSTGTAGETQYF

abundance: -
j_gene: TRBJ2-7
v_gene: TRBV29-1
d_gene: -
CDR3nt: TGCAGCGCCGTTCATAGCCCCTACGAGCAGTACTTC
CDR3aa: CSAVHSPYEQYF

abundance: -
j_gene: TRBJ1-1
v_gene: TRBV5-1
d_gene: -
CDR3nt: TGCGCCAGCAGCTTGGGGTTTCAGACGGGGAACACTGAAGCTTTCTTT
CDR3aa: CASSLGFQTGNTEAFF

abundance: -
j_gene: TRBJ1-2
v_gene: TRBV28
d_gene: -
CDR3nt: TGTGCCAGCAGTTTCCCGGACACTAACTATGGCTACACCTTC
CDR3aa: CASSFPDTNYGYTF

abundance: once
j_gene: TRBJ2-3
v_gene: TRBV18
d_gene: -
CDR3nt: TGTGCCAGCTCACGGGGGGTGAGCACAGATACGCAGTATTTT
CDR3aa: CASSRGVSTDTQYF

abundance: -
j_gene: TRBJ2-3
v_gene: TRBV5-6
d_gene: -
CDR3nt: TGTGCCAGCAGCTTGGGGGGCGGGGATAGCACAGATACGCAGTATTTT
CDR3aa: CASSLGGGDSTDTQYF

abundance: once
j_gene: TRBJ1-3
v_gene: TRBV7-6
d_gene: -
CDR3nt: TGTGCCAGCAGCTCGGGGGGTTCTGGAAACACCATATATTTT
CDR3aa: CASSSGGSGNTIYF